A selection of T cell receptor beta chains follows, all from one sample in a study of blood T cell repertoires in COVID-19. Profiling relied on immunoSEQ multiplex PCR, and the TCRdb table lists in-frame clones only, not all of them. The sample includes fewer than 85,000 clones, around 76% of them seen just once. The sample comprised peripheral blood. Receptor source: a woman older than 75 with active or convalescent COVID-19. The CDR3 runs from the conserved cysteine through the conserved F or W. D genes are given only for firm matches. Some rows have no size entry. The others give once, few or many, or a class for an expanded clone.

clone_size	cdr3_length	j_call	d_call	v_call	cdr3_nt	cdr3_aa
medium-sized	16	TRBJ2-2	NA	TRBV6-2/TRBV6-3	TGTGCCAGCAGTTACCCAACAGGGAGGGGCACCGGGGAGCTGTTTTTT	CASSYPTGRGTGELFF
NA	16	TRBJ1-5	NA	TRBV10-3	TGTGCCATCAGTGACCGTGAGACGGGGAATAATCAGCCCCAGCATTTT	CAISDRETGNNQPQHF
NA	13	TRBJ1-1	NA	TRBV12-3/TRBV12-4	TGTGCCAGCAGTTCCTCGACAGAGCTGAGTGCTTTCTTT	CASSSSTELSAFF
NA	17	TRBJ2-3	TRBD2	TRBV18	TGTGCCAGCTCACCACCGGGCGCGGGGGGGAGCACAGATACGCAGTATTTT	CASSPPGAGGSTDTQYF
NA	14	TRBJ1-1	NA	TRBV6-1	TGTGCCAGCAGTGAACTGGGTCGGGACACTGAAGCTTTCTTT	CASSELGRDTEAFF
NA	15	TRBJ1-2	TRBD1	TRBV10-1	TGCGCCAGCAGTGAGGGGGACAGGAGGAACTATGGCTACACCTTC	CASSEGDRRNYGYTF
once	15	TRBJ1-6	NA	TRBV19	TGTGCCAGTAACCAGGGGAGCTCCTATAATTCACCCCTCCACTTT	CASNQGSSYNSPLHF
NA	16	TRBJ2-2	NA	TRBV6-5	TGTGCCAGCAGTTACCGACAGGCCGAAAAAGCCGGGGAGCTGTTTTTT	CASSYRQAEKAGELFF
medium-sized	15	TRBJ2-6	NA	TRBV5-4	TGTGCCAGCAGGATGATGAGCTCTGGGGCCAACGTCCTGACTTTC	CASRMMSSGANVLTF
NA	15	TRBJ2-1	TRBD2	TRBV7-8	TGTGCCAGCAACCACTTTAGCGGGGGGGCGCATGAGCAGTTCTTC	CASNHFSGGAHEQFF
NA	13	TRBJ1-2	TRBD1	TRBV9	TGTGCCAGCAGCCTGACAGGGGGGTATGGCTACACCTTC	CASSLTGGYGYTF
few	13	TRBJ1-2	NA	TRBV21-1	TGTGCCAGCCCCCCACGCGACAGGCCCGGCTACACCTTC	CASPPRDRPGYTF
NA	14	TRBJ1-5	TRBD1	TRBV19	TGTGCCAGTTCCTTTGACAGGGTCAGCCAGCCCCAGCATTTT	CASSFDRVSQPQHF
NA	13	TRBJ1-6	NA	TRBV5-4	TGTGCCAGCAGCTTGGACAGGGACTCACCCCTCCACTTT	CASSLDRDSPLHF
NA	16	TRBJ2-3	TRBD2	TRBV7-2	TGTGCCAGCAGCTTAGTAACTAGCGGGGACACAGATACGCAGTATTTT	CASSLVTSGDTDTQYF
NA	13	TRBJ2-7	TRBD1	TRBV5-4	TGTGCCAGCAGCTCGGGACAGGGACTCGAGCAGTACTTC	CASSSGQGLEQYF
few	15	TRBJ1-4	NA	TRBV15	TGTGCCACCAGCAGCGGTGGGCAGGGGATTGAAAAACTGTTTTTT	CATSSGGQGIEKLFF
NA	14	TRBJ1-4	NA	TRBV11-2	TGTGCCAGCAGCGCTACAGGGCTTAATGAAAAACTGTTTTTT	CASSATGLNEKLFF
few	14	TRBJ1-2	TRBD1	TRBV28	TGTGCCAGCAGTTTCCGGGACAGGCACTATGGCTACACCTTC	CASSFRDRHYGYTF
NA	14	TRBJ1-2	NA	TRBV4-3	TGCGCCAGCAGCCAAGAGGAACTAGGCTATGGCTACACCTTC	CASSQEELGYGYTF
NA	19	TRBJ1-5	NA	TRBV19	TGTGCCAGTAGTACCACCCCAGTGGGCCAGGGGATAGGCAATCAGCCCCAGCATTTT	CASSTTPVGQGIGNQPQHF
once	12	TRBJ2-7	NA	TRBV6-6	TGTGCCAGCAGTTACCTCCGGGACGAGCAGTACTTC	CASSYLRDEQYF
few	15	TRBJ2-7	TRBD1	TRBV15	TGTGCCACCAGCAAATCGACAGGGTCCCGCTACGAGCAGTACTTC	CATSKSTGSRYEQYF
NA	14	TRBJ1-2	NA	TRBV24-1	TGTGCCACCAGTGACTCCGGGACTCCCTATGGCTACACCTTC	CATSDSGTPYGYTF
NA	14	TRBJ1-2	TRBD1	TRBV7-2	TGTGCCAGCAGCCCACCGAGGACAGGGAAAGGCTACACCTTC	CASSPPRTGKGYTF
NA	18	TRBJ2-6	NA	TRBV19	TGTGCCAGTAGTATCCCTGGCAGGGGAGTCTCTGGGGCCAACGTCCTGACTTTC	CASSIPGRGVSGANVLTF
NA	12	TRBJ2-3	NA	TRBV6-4	TGTGCCAGCAGCGGTACAGGAGATACGCAGTATTTT	CASSGTGDTQYF
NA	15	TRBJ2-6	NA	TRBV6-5	TGTGCCAGCAGTATATGGGGGGCTGGGGCCAACGTCCTGACTTTC	CASSIWGAGANVLTF
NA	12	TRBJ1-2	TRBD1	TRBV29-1	TGCAGCGTCGACAGGGGAGGATATGGCTACACCTTC	CSVDRGGYGYTF
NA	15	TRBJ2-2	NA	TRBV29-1	TGCAGCGTTGAATTAGGTCGACGGGGCACCGGGGAGCTGTTTTTT	CSVELGRRGTGELFF
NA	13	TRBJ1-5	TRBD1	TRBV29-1	TGCAGCGTTGCCGGGACAGGGAGTCAGCCCCAGCATTTT	CSVAGTGSQPQHF
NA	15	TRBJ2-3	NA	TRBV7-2	TGTGCCAGCAGCTTAGAGGGCAGGGGCTACGATACGCAGTATTTT	CASSLEGRGYDTQYF
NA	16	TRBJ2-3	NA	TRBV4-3	TGCGCCAGCAGCCAAGATCGGACTAATCCCACAGATACGCAGTATTTT	CASSQDRTNPTDTQYF
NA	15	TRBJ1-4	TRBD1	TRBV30	TGTGCCTGGAGGGGACAGGGGGCGGAAAATGAAAAACTGTTTTTT	CAWRGQGAENEKLFF
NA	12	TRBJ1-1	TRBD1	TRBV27	TGTGCCAGCCGAGGGACAGCCACTGAAGCTTTCTTT	CASRGTATEAFF
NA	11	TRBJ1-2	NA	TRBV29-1	TGCAGCGTTGAAGGAGGAGATGGCTACACCTTC	CSVEGGDGYTF